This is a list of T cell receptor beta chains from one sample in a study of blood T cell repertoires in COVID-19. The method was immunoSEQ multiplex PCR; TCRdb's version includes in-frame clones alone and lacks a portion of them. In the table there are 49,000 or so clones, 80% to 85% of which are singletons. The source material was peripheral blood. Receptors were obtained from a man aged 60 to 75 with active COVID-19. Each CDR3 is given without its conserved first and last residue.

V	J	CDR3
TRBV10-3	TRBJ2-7	AISEIGYEQY
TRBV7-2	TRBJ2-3	ASSFHGRGRDTQY
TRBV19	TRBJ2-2	ASSNWQGGKTGELF
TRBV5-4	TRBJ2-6	ASRVAGSGANVLT
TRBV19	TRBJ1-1	ASSIRGGSEAF
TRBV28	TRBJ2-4	ASSSPLGDRKSKNIQY
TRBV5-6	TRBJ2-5	ASTDRVQETQY
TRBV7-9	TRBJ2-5	ASSSDRDQETQY
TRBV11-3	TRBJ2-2	ASSLGITGELF
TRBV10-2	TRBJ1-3	ASGDILLSGNTIY
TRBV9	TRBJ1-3	ASSLTLNGNTIY
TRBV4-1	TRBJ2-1	ASSQVLPGLAGNNEQF
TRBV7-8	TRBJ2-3	ASSLGLSYTDTQY
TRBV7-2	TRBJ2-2	ASSPLGRLNTGELF
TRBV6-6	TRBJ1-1	ASINQGKGAGTEAF
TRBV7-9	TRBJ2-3	ASSSPVRSDTQY
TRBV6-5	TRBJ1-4	ASSYSGGLREKLF
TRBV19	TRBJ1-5	ASSIEWGRGLNQPQH
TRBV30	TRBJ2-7	AWSRGYEQY
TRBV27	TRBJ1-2	ASSNDRTVVNYGYT
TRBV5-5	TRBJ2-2	ASSLRGLAGNTGELF
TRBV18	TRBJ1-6	ASSGLSENSPLH
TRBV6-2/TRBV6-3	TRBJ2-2	ASSSSPVSTGELF
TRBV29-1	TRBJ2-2	SVLTGLNTGELF
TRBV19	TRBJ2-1	ASSIVAGGEIYNEQF
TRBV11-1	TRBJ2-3	ASSFGQFSTDTQY
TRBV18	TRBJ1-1	ASSPSQGELTEAF
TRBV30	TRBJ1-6	AWRKGAAGNSPLH
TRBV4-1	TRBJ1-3	ASSQGWAGGGYTIY
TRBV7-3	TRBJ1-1	ASSLAVNSGAF
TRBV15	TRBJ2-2	ATSVGQGNTGELF
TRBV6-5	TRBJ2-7	ASSRHNYEQY
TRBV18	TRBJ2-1	ASSPWQGAYNEQF
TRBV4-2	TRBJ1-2	ASSPLEGTGVGYT
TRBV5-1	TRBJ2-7	ASSSGSEQY